The rows below give T cell receptor beta chains drawn from one sample of a study of Graves' ophthalmopathy and Graves' hyperthyroidism. TCRdb re-called the multiplex PCR reads through MiXCR, storing one row per CDR3 protein. This table has about 590,000 distinct CDR3 sequences, 35% to 40% appearing once. The specimen sequenced was peripheral blood or thyroid tissue (not recorded which). The receptors were gathered from an adult man with Graves' hyperthyroidism. The CDR3 runs from the conserved cysteine through the conserved F or W. Each record gives: D gene, J gene, clone size, V gene, CDR3 length, CDR3 protein, CDR3 DNA. A D gene is named only where the DNA matches it firmly. Part of the rows lack a size; the others show once, few, many or a class for expanded clones.

. TRBJ2-3 . TRBV7-9 13 CASSPPITDTQYF TGTGCCAGCAGCCCCCCGATCACAGATACGCAGTATTTT
. TRBJ1-2 . TRBV29-1 12 CSVVGENYGYTF TGCAGCGTTGTTGGGGAGAACTATGGCTACACCTTC
. TRBJ1-1 . TRBV29-1 12 CSVEGGNPEAFF TGCAGCGTTGAGGGGGGGAACCCTGAAGCTTTCTTT
. TRBJ1-2 . TRBV12-3/TRBV12-4 13 CASSLGAFYGYTF TGTGCCAGCAGTTTAGGGGCCTTCTATGGCTACACCTTC
TRBD2 TRBJ2-3 . TRBV7-3 14 CASSGGHSTDTQYF TGTGCCAGTAGCGGGGGGCATAGCACAGATACGCAGTATTTT
TRBD2 TRBJ2-7 . TRBV7-3 15 CASSITSGTSYEQYF TGTGCCAGCAGTATAACTAGCGGTACTTCCTACGAGCAGTACTTC
TRBD1 TRBJ1-4 . TRBV5-1 16 CASSLAGAGTDEKLFF TGTGCCAGCAGCTTGGCCGGGGCAGGGACAGACGAAAAACTGTTTTTT
TRBD1 TRBJ2-7 . TRBV2 14 CASSEGTGISEQYF TGTGCCAGCAGTGAGGGGACAGGGATATCCGAGCAGTACTTC
TRBD1 TRBJ1-1 . TRBV7-2 16 CASSVTGTGGNSEAFF TGTGCCAGCAGCGTCACCGGGACAGGGGGCAATTCTGAAGCTTTCTTT
TRBD2 TRBJ2-5 many TRBV20-1 14 CSARGEGSSETQYF TGCAGTGCTAGGGGGGAGGGCTCCTCGGAGACCCAGTACTTC
. TRBJ2-7 . TRBV30 12 CAWSVWGGEQYF TGTGCCTGGAGTGTTTGGGGAGGCGAGCAGTACTTC
. TRBJ1-2 many TRBV12-3/TRBV12-4 11 CASSLGASYTF TGTGCCAGCAGTTTAGGTGCCAGCTACACCTTC
. TRBJ2-7 . TRBV5-1 15 CASSRGAGASYEQCF TGCGCCAGCAGCCGGGGGGCGGGAGCCTCCTACGAGCAGTGCTTC
. TRBJ2-6 many TRBV5-8 15 CASSLDPSGANVLTF TGTGCCAGCAGCTTGGACCCGTCTGGGGCCAACGTCCTGACTTTC
. TRBJ1-2 . TRBV5-1 17 CASSLTGGRLISEGYTF TGCGCCAGCAGCCTCACGGGGGGCCGCTTAATTTCGGAAGGCTACACCTTC
TRBD1 TRBJ1-5 many TRBV19 16 CASSIDWTGANQPQHF TGTGCCAGTAGTATAGACTGGACAGGGGCAAATCAGCCCCAGCATTTT
. TRBJ1-1 few TRBV2 12 CASSYSRTEAFF TGTGCCAGCAGTTATTCGAGGACTGAAGCTTTCTTT
. TRBJ1-2 many TRBV19 14 CASSRVAREYGYTF TGTGCCAGTAGTAGAGTGGCCAGGGAGTATGGCTACACCTTC
. TRBJ2-3 . TRBV15 13 CATIGAGLDTQYF TGTGCCACCATAGGCGCAGGCCTCGATACGCAGTATTTT
. TRBJ2-6 . TRBV6-5 16 CASNLGGIPGANVLTF TGTGCCAGCAATTTGGGAGGTATTCCTGGGGCCAACGTCCTGACTTTC
. TRBJ1-2 . TRBV7-2 15 CASSIGGRGERGYAF TGTGCCAGCAGCATAGGCGGTCGAGGGGAGCGTGGCTACGCCTTC
TRBD1 TRBJ2-7 . TRBV25-1 15 CAWSLGTGGSYEQYF TGTGCCTGGAGTTTGGGAACAGGGGGCTCGTACGAGCAGTACTTC
TRBD2 TRBJ2-2 many TRBV5-1 15 CASQREGRDTGELFF TGCGCCAGTCAGCGGGAGGGCCGGGACACCGGGGAGCTGTTTTTT
TRBD1 TRBJ1-1 . TRBV30 14 CAWSVQGADTEAFF TGTGCCTGGAGCGTACAGGGGGCTGACACTGAAGCTTTCTTT
. TRBJ1-2 many TRBV24-1 13 CATSEPVFYGYTF TGTGCCACCAGTGAGCCGGTCTTCTATGGCTACACCTTC
. TRBJ2-6 many TRBV9 14 CASSVDFGANVLTF TGTGCCAGCAGCGTAGATTTTGGGGCCAACGTCCTGACTTTC
TRBD1 TRBJ1-4 . TRBV5-4 15 CASSPDRGLSEKLFF TGTGCCAGCAGCCCGGACAGGGGGCTGTCTGAAAAACTGTTTTTT
. TRBJ1-4 many TRBV5-8 13 CASSLSEGEKLFF TGTGCCAGCAGCTTGTCGGAGGGGGAAAAACTGTTTTTT
TRBD2 TRBJ2-2 many TRBV29-1 14 CSVPHLADTGELFF TGCAGCGTTCCCCACCTAGCGGACACCGGGGAGCTGTTTTTT
TRBD2 TRBJ2-1 few TRBV2 15 CASSARLAGGLEQFF TGTGCCAGCAGTGCCCGACTAGCGGGAGGTCTTGAGCAGTTCTTC
. TRBJ2-7 . TRBV3-1 11 CASSQGDGQYF TGTGCCAGCAGCCAAGGAGACGGGCAGTACTTC
. TRBJ2-7 . TRBV9 14 CASSVDLGIYEQYF TGTGCCAGCAGCGTAGACCTAGGGATCTACGAGCAGTACTTC
. TRBJ2-2 many TRBV9 13 CASSPPLPGELFF TGTGCCAGCAGCCCCCCTTTGCCCGGGGAGCTGTTTTTT
TRBD2 TRBJ2-2 many TRBV24-1 14 CATGTGGKTGELFF TGTGCCACCGGTACGGGGGGTAAGACCGGGGAGCTGTTTTTT
. TRBJ2-5 . TRBV25-1 14 CASSESRVQETQYF TGTGCCAGCAGTGAATCAAGGGTTCAAGAGACCCAGTACTTC
. TRBJ1-4 many TRBV25-1 16 CASSEFSGGVVEKLFF TGTGCCAGCAGTGAATTCTCCGGGGGGGTTGTTGAAAAACTGTTTTTT
. TRBJ2-5 many TRBV7-9 12 CASSLDDRTQYF TGTGCCAGCAGCTTAGATGATAGGACCCAGTACTTC
TRBD1 TRBJ2-5 many TRBV20-1 14 CSLSPGGGIETQYF TGCAGCTTAAGCCCAGGGGGCGGAATAGAGACCCAGTACTTC
. TRBJ2-7 . TRBV20-1 14 CSARGRINTYEQYF TGCAGTGCTAGGGGCAGGATTAACACCTACGAGCAGTACTTC
TRBD1 TRBJ1-3 many TRBV19 17 CASRPPGTVNSGNTIYF TGTGCCAGTAGGCCTCCCGGGACAGTGAACTCTGGAAACACCATATATTTT
. TRBJ1-1 . TRBV24-1 13 CATSATIGPEAFF TGTGCCACCAGTGCTACAATAGGACCTGAAGCTTTCTTT
. TRBJ1-2 . TRBV10-3 17 CAISEGPTNRALYGYTF TGTGCCATCAGTGAGGGACCGACGAACAGGGCACTCTATGGCTACACCTTC